Following are 24 T cell receptor beta chains from one sample sequenced in a study of OX40 agonist ivuxolimab in advanced cancers. The data were produced by immunoSEQ multiplex PCR, yet TCRdb's version contains in-frame clones alone and is incomplete. The data show approximately 74,000 clones, about 88% seen once. The material was CD4+ or CD8+ T cells sorted from blood, obtained in a trial of the OX40 agonist ivuxolimab. These receptors all come from an adult with an advanced solid tumor such as melanoma, head and neck, liver or kidney cancer.

The chain carries TRBV9 and TRBJ2-2, with TRBD2 matching 14 bases. The CDR3 sequence is 20 residues long. Germline loops: CDR1 SGDLS, CDR2 YYNGEE. V shed 3 bases, J shed 4 bases, and the junction held 14 bases outside the gene matches. The CDR3 DNA reads TGTGCCAGCAGCGGGCAGGGACTAGCGGGAGCCAAGGAACGCACCGGGGAGCTGTTTTTT. Its protein product is CASSGQGLAGAKERTGELFF.

The count of this clone is one. The chain recombines TRBV7-9 with TRBJ2-5, with TRBD2 identical over 13 bases. The length of the CDR3 is 19 residues. Losses at the gene ends were 1 base for V and 3 bases for J; bases not matched to a gene: 11. Germline V gene sequence: CDR1 SEHNR, CDR2 FQNEAQ (reference sequence). CDR3 in amino acids: CASSLGGAGTSGIKETQYF. In nucleotides, the CDR3 is TGTGCCAGCAGCTTAGGGGGAGCCGGGACTAGCGGGATAAAAGAGACCCAGTACTTC.

This chain connects TRBV7-2 to TRBJ2-2, with 14 positions matching TRBD2. Looked up from germline, CDR1 is SGHTA and CDR2 is FQGNSA. V dropped 2 bases and J dropped 7; count of bases not matched to a gene: 6. CDR3 length equals 17 residues. CDR3 amino acids: CASSLTGTSGSFGELFF. DNA of the CDR3: TGTGCCAGCAGCTTAACCGGGACTAGCGGGAGTTTCGGGGAGCTGTTTTTT.

This clone has a handful of counts. This chain links TRBV10-3 with TRBJ2-7; 9 nucleotides match TRBD2. The CDR3 covers 13 residues. Losses at the gene ends were 4 bases for V and 7 bases for J; bases not matched to a gene: 5. Germline CDR1 and CDR2: ENHRY and SYGVKD. The CDR3 DNA is TGTGCCATCAGTGTTAGCGGGAGCGGAGAGCAGTACTTC. Translating it yields CAISVSGSGEQYF.

V is TRBV9 and J is TRBJ2-1, with a possible D match to TRBD2 (5 bases). CDR3 length: 15 amino acids. CDR1 is SGDLS and CDR2 is YYNGEE in the germline V gene. V was cut by 0 bases and J by 9 bases, with 16 bases left in between. Here the CDR3 reads CASSVGTGIFSEQFF. The CDR3 DNA reads TGTGCCAGCAGCGTAGGGACTGGCATTTTTTCTGAGCAGTTCTTC.

The gene calls are TRBV6-6 and TRBJ1-4; D ambiguous. Between the trimmed V and J ends, which lost 6 bases and 5 bases, there was a span of 16 bases. CDR3 length: 15 amino acids. Per germline, CDR1 MNHNY and CDR2 SVGAGI (reference sequence). CDR3 in amino acids: CASRSQVVWNEKLFF. The CDR3 nucleotides are TGTGCCAGCAGGTCGCAGGTAGTATGGAATGAAAAACTGTTTTTT.

This clone appeared a few times. The DNA for the CDR3 is TGTGCCAGCAGCCCATGGGGGCTAACCTACGAGCAGTACTTC. It translates to CASSPWGLTYEQYF. The J gene is TRBJ2-7, the V gene TRBV7-2; weak D call: TRBD1 (6 bases). Germline V gene sequence: CDR1 SGHTA, CDR2 FQGNSA. CDR3 length: 14 amino acids. Trimming removed 5 bases from V and 2 bases from J, with 13 bases in between.

The CDR3 protein is CASSQDGPGGQFF. For the CDR3, the DNA is TGTGCCAGCAGCCAAGACGGGCCCGGCGGGCAGTTCTTC. J is TRBJ2-1 and V is TRBV4-2, with D uncertain. The V and J ends lost 0 bases and 12 bases respectively, with 12 bases between them. Germline loops: CDR1 LGHNA, CDR2 YNFKEQ. The CDR3 consists of 13 residues.

The genes are TRBV28 and TRBJ2-3; D unclear. V lost 7 bases and J 2 bases, leaving 13 bases between the germline ends. This CDR3 comprises 14 residues. CDR1 is MDHEN and CDR2 is SYDVKM in the germline V gene. CDR3 sequence: CASKVKEFTDTQYF. The DNA of the CDR3 is TGTGCCAGCAAGGTGAAGGAGTTCACAGATACGCAGTATTTT.

The chain is built from TRBV27 and TRBJ2-3; the D gene is possibly TRBD1 (5 bases). V shed 0 bases and J shed 1 base, with 8 bases lying between them. Germline CDR1 and CDR2: MNHEY and SMNVEV (reference sequence). The CDR3 length is 15 residues. CDR3 nucleotides: TGTGCCAGCAGTTTATCAGGGGCCCGCACAGATACGCAGTATTTT. Translation: CASSLSGARTDTQYF.

J is TRBJ2-7 and V is TRBV6-5; possibly TRBD1 for D (6 bases). CDR3 size: 13 residues. V was trimmed by 6 bases and J by 3 bases, leaving 12 bases between them. Looked up from germline, CDR1 is MNHEY and CDR2 is SVGAGI. The CDR3 region is CASRPGTIYEQYF. The CDR3 nucleotides read TGTGCCAGCAGACCCGGGACAATCTACGAGCAGTACTTC.

The gene calls are TRBV6-5 and TRBJ1-2; D is unresolved. This CDR3 region has 13 residues. Germline CDR1 and CDR2: MNHEY and SVGAGI. Trimming removed 4 bases at V and 7 bases at J, with 13 bases between. The CDR3 region is CASSLSLRRGYTF. CDR3 nucleotides: TGTGCCAGCAGTTTATCCCTTCGGCGTGGCTACACCTTC.

V is TRBV6-4 and J is TRBJ2-3, with a possible D match to TRBD2 (5 bases). The CDR3 spans 13 residues. The V gene lost 8 bases and the J gene lost 5 bases, with 14 bases spanning the gap. Germline lookup yields CDR1 MRHNA and CDR2 SNTAGT. Written as DNA, the CDR3 is TGTGCCAGCCGAAGGACTCCGAAAGATACGCAGTATTTT. Protein product: CASRRTPKDTQYF.

The chain employs TRBV27 and TRBJ1-1; D perhaps matches TRBD1 (5 bases). Germline assignment: CDR1 MNHEY and CDR2 SMNVEV (reference sequence). The CDR3 is 15 amino acids. V was pared by 5 bases and J by 1 base, with 14 bases between. The CDR3 nucleotides read TGTGCCAGCAGTCCCGACCGAACAGGGAACACTGAAGCTTTCTTT. This encodes CASSPDRTGNTEAFF.

A few counts support this clone. The chain is built from TRBV2 and TRBJ1-2; D unclear. The V end lost 4 bases, the J end lost 4 bases, and 7 bases lay between the germline ends. The CDR3 has 12 amino acids. Germline values: CDR1 SNHLY, CDR2 FYNNEI. CDR3 nucleotide sequence: TGTGCCAGCAGTGCTGAGAGCTATGGCTACACCTTC. This gives the protein CASSAESYGYTF.

The CDR3 nucleotides are TGTGCCAGCAGCCAAGTGGGGTCTGGGGCGAGGGAGCAGTACTTC. Translated, it gives CASSQVGSGAREQYF. The J gene is TRBJ2-7, the V gene TRBV14; TRBD1 might be the D (5 bases). The V end was cut by 1 base, the J end by 7 bases, with 17 bases between. CDR1 and CDR2 from the germline V gene are SGHDN and FVKESK. This CDR3 has 15 amino acids.

The table lists this clone with a count of one. The V and J genes are TRBV9 and TRBJ2-2; 13 bases agree with TRBD2. J was trimmed by 1 base and V by 6 bases; bases with no gene match: 6. Germline V CDR1 and CDR2: SGDLS, YYNGEE. The CDR3 contains 17 residues. For the CDR3, the DNA is TGTGCCAGCACCCGAGGACTAGCGGGGGAGAACACCGGGGAGCTGTTTTTT. Its protein product is CASTRGLAGENTGELFF.

V usage is TRBV20-1 and J usage is TRBJ1-2; D may be TRBD1 (5 bases). This CDR3 is 11 amino acids long. In germline, CDR1 is DFQATT, CDR2 SNEGSKA (reference sequence). Trimming cost V 4 bases and J 7 bases, with 10 bases left between them. CDR3 amino acids: CSANVGVGYTF. Written as DNA, the CDR3 is TGCAGTGCTAATGTAGGGGTTGGCTACACCTTC.

The gene calls are TRBV29-1 and TRBJ2-3, with 8 bases that match TRBD1. The CDR3 loop spans 14 amino acids. Germline V gene data show CDR1 as SQVTM and CDR2 as ANQGSEA. J gave up 4 bases and V 5 bases, and 8 bases lay outside the gene matches. CDR3 in DNA: TGCAGCGTTTCAGGGGGCGCCGTCGCAGATACGCAGTATTTT. Protein product: CSVSGGAVADTQYF.

The chain combines TRBV9 with TRBJ2-5; maybe TRBD2 (6 bases). There are 15 residues in the CDR3. Germline-derived CDR1 and CDR2 are SGDLS and YYNGEE. V was pared by 2 bases and J by 3 bases, with 14 bases between. The CDR3 loop reads CASSVGGIVEETQYF. CDR3 nucleotide sequence: TGTGCCAGCAGCGTTGGCGGGATAGTAGAAGAGACCCAGTACTTC.

In this sample, this clone turned up a few times. The genes are TRBV13 and TRBJ2-2, with TRBD1 matching 7 bases. Germline trimming cut 5 bases from V and 4 bases from J; bases unmatched to any gene: 4. Germline V gene lookup returns CDR1 PRHDT and CDR2 FYEKMQ (reference sequence). The CDR3 totals 14 residues. CDR3 region: CASSTDRATGELFF. The CDR3 DNA reads TGTGCCAGCAGCACTGACAGGGCCACCGGGGAGCTGTTTTTT.

The chain combines TRBV5-1 with TRBJ2-1, with TRBD2 matching 7 bases. The CDR3 totals 14 residues. Trimming cost V 3 bases and J 8 bases; bases outside gene matches: 8. Germline V gives CDR1 SGHRS, CDR2 YFSETQ. The CDR3 DNA sequence: TGCGCCAGCAGCTCGGGGAGGGCCCTCTATGAGCAGTTCTTC. This translates into CASSSGRALYEQFF.

The chain uses TRBV5-1 and TRBJ1-1; 9 nucleotides agree with TRBD1. CDR3 length: 15 residues. CDR1 is SGHRS, CDR2 YFSETQ, per germline. J lost 0 bases, V lost 6 bases, and 6 bases had no gene match. CDR3 sequence: CASKEDRGLNTEAFF. The CDR3 nucleotides read TGCGCCAGCAAGGAGGACAGGGGACTGAACACTGAAGCTTTCTTT.

This sequence joins TRBV5-4 and TRBJ2-5; 8 bases map to TRBD2. The CDR3 sequence is 15 residues long. Looked up from germline, CDR1 is SGHNT and CDR2 is YYREEE (reference sequence). The V segment lost 5 bases and the J segment 1 base; nucleotides outside the gene matches: 7. CDR3 residues: CASRPTSGSQETQYF. The CDR3 coding sequence is TGTGCCAGCAGGCCTACTAGCGGCAGCCAAGAGACCCAGTACTTC.